This T cell receptor beta chain was captured in a study of blood T cell repertoires in COVID-19. In the study's own analysis: Using reference gene primer amplification, nucleated cell counts were estimated. Clones were read by immunoSEQ multiplex PCR, and TCRdb kept only the in-frame ones, dropping some. V and J calls and clone size come straight from that table; D and trimming were deduced from the DNA. The table lists around 250,000 clones, 80% to 90% of them singletons. CDR1 MGHRA and CDR2 YSYEKL come from the germline V gene. CDR3 length: 14 residues. Trimming cost V 0 bases and J 3 bases, with 5 bases left between them. The cohort comprised adults aged 18 to 89 years residing in about two dozen US areas. Assignments of participants to cohorts depended upon their own reported clinical history. Recovered status in Cohort 3 required two negative PCRs, clearance, or symptom resolution.

This receptor was identified in a woman in her 50s who had recovered from COVID-19. The sample was PBMCs or T cells enriched from blood (not recorded which). The V gene is TRBV4-1, the J gene TRBJ2-2, with D unresolved. CDR3 coding DNA: TGCGCCAGCAGCCAAGAATCCTACACCGGGGAGCTGTTTTTT. Its translation is CASSQESYTGELFF.